Below, 22 T cell receptor beta chains from the same sample are listed, as sequenced in a study of blood T cell repertoires in COVID-19. The method was immunoSEQ multiplex PCR; TCRdb's version includes in-frame clones alone and lacks a portion of them. The table includes some 700,000 clones, 90% detected once. The sequenced material came from peripheral blood. These receptors came from a woman under 30 with acute or convalescent COVID-19.

A note on this clone: The same CDR3 also results from other DNA sequences found in this sample. This chain connects TRBV18 to TRBJ1-3; 7 bases map to TRBD1. The V and J ends lost 3 bases and 1 base, in that order; junction bases with no gene match: 3. This CDR3 is 15 amino acids long. CDR1 is KGHSH, CDR2 LQKENI, per germline. The CDR3 reads CASSPRDSSGNTIYF. CDR3 nucleotides: TGTGCCAGCTCACCCAGGGACAGTTCTGGAAACACCATATATTTT.

This chain connects TRBV7-2 to TRBJ1-3, with 7 bases identical to TRBD1. From germline, CDR1 is SGHTA and CDR2 FQGNSA. The CDR3 extends over 15 amino acids. V was pared by 1 base and J by 2 bases, with 2 bases of the junction left unmatched. CDR3 sequence: CASSLDGTAGNTIYF. The CDR3 DNA sequence: TGTGCCAGCAGCTTAGACGGGACAGCTGGAAACACCATATATTTT.

The chain uses TRBV27 and TRBJ2-2; 8 nucleotides line up with TRBD1. This CDR3 region has 15 residues. The germline gives CDR1 MNHEY, CDR2 SMNVEV (reference sequence). The V segment lost 7 bases and the J segment 3 bases; nucleotides outside the gene matches: 7. Here the CDR3 DNA reads TGTGCCAGCAAACGCGGGACAGGACACACCGGGGAGCTGTTTTTT. It is translated as CASKRGTGHTGELFF.

The rearrangement links TRBV19 to TRBJ1-1; D uncertain. Trimming cost V 4 bases and J 0 bases, with 12 bases left between them. The CDR3 contains 15 residues. Germline CDR1 and CDR2: LNHDA and SQIVND (reference sequence). The CDR3 DNA is TGTGCCAGTAGTAGTTGGTACAGTCTGAACACTGAAGCTTTCTTT. Translation: CASSSWYSLNTEAFF.

This chain connects TRBV21-1 to TRBJ1-5; the table gives TRBD1 as D, unverified against the DNA. TRBV21-1 is annotated as a pseudogene. The CDR3 extends over 17 amino acids. CDR3 in amino acids: CASSQEVVGQFTRPQHF. CDR3 in DNA: TGTGCCAGCAGTCAAGAGGTCGTGGGACAATTTACGAGGCCCCAGCATTTT.

The chain couples TRBV7-2 to TRBJ2-1, with a weak D call TRBD2 (7 bases). Germline CDR1 is SGHTA and CDR2 is FQGNSA. There are 18 residues in the CDR3. The ends were cut back, 6 bases at V and 3 bases at J, with 24 bases in the middle. The CDR3 coding sequence is TGTGCCAGCAGTACACCTTCCGGCGGGGGCAGGAGCTACAATGAGCAGTTCTTC. Its protein is CASSTPSGGGRSYNEQFF.

The count of this clone is one. The rearrangement joins TRBV7-7 to TRBJ2-1, with 7 bases lining up with TRBD1. With 1 base clipped from V and 0 bases from J, the junction kept 0 bases outside the gene matches. The germline V gene has CDR1 SSHAT and CDR2 FNYEAQ (reference sequence). The CDR3 is made up of 15 amino acids. The CDR3 sequence is CASSLEGASYNEQFF. The CDR3 DNA reads as TGTGCCAGCAGCTTAGAGGGGGCCTCCTACAATGAGCAGTTCTTC. Supplemented by reference TRBV7-7 and TRBJ2-1, the full variable domain reads GAGVSQSPRYKVTKRGQDVTLRCDPISSHATLYWYQQALGQGPEFLTYFNYEAQPDKSGLPSDRFSAERPEGSISTLTIQRTEQRDSAMYRCASSLEGASYNEQFFGPGTRLTVL.

Comment on this clone: The identical CDR3 is also encoded by other nucleotide sequences in the sample. The V call is TRBV19, the J call TRBJ1-1; 7 positions match TRBD1. Germline V gene sequence: CDR1 LNHDA, CDR2 SQIVND (reference sequence). After removal of 5 bases from V and 5 bases from J, the junction contained 2 bases not matched to a gene. CDR3 length: 12 residues. CDR3 protein: CASSPGGTEAFF. In nucleotides, the CDR3 is TGTGCCAGTAGTCCAGGGGGAACTGAAGCTTTCTTT.

V usage is TRBV7-8 and J usage is TRBJ2-3; 10 bases align to TRBD1. Germline CDR1 SGHVS, CDR2 FQNEAQ. After removal of 5 bases from V and 8 bases from J, the junction contained 16 bases not matched to a gene. The CDR3 has 17 amino acids. The CDR3 loop is CASSLRGQGVLIGTQYF. CDR3 DNA sequence: TGTGCCAGCAGCCTCCGTGGACAGGGGGTTCTTATTGGTACGCAGTATTTT.

The genes are TRBV9 and TRBJ2-2; 11 nucleotides align to TRBD2. This CDR3 has 17 amino acids. Trimming cost V 3 bases and J 4 bases; bases outside gene matches: 8. The germline V gene has CDR1 SGDLS and CDR2 YYNGEE. The CDR3 DNA is TGTGCCAGCAGCGCCTCCGGGACTAGCGGCTCCACCGGGGAGCTGTTTTTT. Translation: CASSASGTSGSTGELFF.

The rearrangement links TRBV6-5 to TRBJ1-5; possibly TRBD1 for D (6 bases). Germline V gene sequence: CDR1 MNHEY, CDR2 SVGAGI. V was shortened by 4 bases and J by 2 bases, with 12 bases between the two germline ends. This CDR3 region has 15 residues. This chain's CDR3 is CASSSGAGGNQPQHF. The CDR3 DNA follows: TGTGCCAGCAGTTCAGGGGCTGGTGGCAATCAGCCCCAGCATTTT.

This sequence joins TRBV5-1 and TRBJ1-6; D ambiguous. Germline CDR1 reads SGHRS; CDR2 reads YFSETQ. Trimming cost V 0 bases and J 8 bases, with 15 bases left between them. The CDR3 runs 16 residues. CDR3 loop: CASSLEGVYEYSPLHF. As DNA, the CDR3 is TGCGCCAGCAGCTTGGAAGGAGTCTACGAGTATTCACCCCTCCACTTT.

The chain links TRBV28 to TRBJ2-3; D ambiguous. Trimming shortened V by 4 bases and J by 4 bases, and 9 bases separated the two germline ends. CDR1 is MDHEN, CDR2 SYDVKM, per germline. The CDR3 consists of 13 residues. The CDR3 sequence: CASSSGTPDTQYF. The CDR3 bases are TGTGCCAGCAGTTCAGGTACCCCAGATACGCAGTATTTT.

The V call is TRBV5-1, the J call TRBJ2-3; 9 bases agree with TRBD1. Germline lookup yields CDR1 SGHRS and CDR2 YFSETQ. After removal of 0 bases from V and 5 bases from J, the junction contained 1 base not matched to a gene. The CDR3 covers 14 residues. The chain's CDR3 is CASSLGQGEDTQYF. The DNA for the CDR3 is TGCGCCAGCAGCTTGGGACAGGGGGAAGATACGCAGTATTTT.

The chain combines TRBV10-1 with TRBJ2-5; possibly TRBD2 for D (7 bases). The CDR3 runs to 15 residues. Deletions cut 7 bases from V and 5 bases from J, with 20 bases between. The germline CDR1 and CDR2 sequences are WNHNN and SYGVQD (reference sequence). The CDR3, as DNA: TGCGCCAGCAATGGAGGGGGGGCGAAGGGTGAGACCCAGTACTTC. Translating it yields CASNGGGAKGETQYF.

This chain connects TRBV19 to TRBJ1-2, with a weak D call TRBD1 (6 bases). This CDR3 spans 15 amino acids. Trimming stripped 3 bases from V and 8 bases from J, with 19 bases between. Germline CDR1 is LNHDA and CDR2 is SQIVND (reference sequence). The CDR3 DNA reads as TGTGCCAGTAGTATCAACGGGGAGGGGGAAGGGGGCTACACCTTC. Translating gives CASSINGEGEGGYTF.

The chain has TRBV2 and TRBJ1-1; no clear D gene. The germline gives CDR1 SNHLY, CDR2 FYNNEI. The length of the CDR3 is 10 residues. V was pared by 10 bases and J by 8 bases, with 11 bases between. CDR3 sequence: CATDDGEAFF. The DNA of the CDR3 is TGTGCCACCGACGACGGGGAAGCTTTCTTT.

This clone was seen only once. The rearrangement links TRBV19 to TRBJ2-1, with 10 bases identical to TRBD1. Trimming at V came to 3 bases and at J to 8 bases, leaving 7 bases not matched to a gene. Germline V gene data show CDR1 as LNHDA and CDR2 as SQIVND (reference sequence). CDR3 length: 15 residues. DNA of the CDR3: TGTGCCAGTAGTATCAGGGGACAGGGGCTCGATGAGCAGTTCTTC. Translating it yields CASSIRGQGLDEQFF.

The V and J genes are TRBV19 and TRBJ1-2; D is uncertain. This CDR3 contains 11 residues. Looked up from germline, CDR1 is LNHDA and CDR2 is SQIVND (reference sequence). V dropped 6 bases and J dropped 5 bases, with 7 bases sitting between them. CDR3 amino acids: CASSQAYGYTF. The CDR3 DNA reads TGTGCCAGTAGCCAGGCTTATGGCTACACCTTC. Using reference TRBV19 and TRBJ1-2 for the parts outside the CDR3, the full variable domain is DGGITQSPKYLFRKEGQNVTLSCEQNLNHDAMYWYRQDPGQGLRLIYYSQIVNDFQKGDIAEGYSVSREKKESFPLTVTSAQKNPTAFYLCASSQAYGYTFGSGTRLTVV.

In its sample, this clone was seen a few times. This sequence joins TRBV6-5 and TRBJ1-5, with 7 bases fitting TRBD1. Per germline, CDR1 MNHEY and CDR2 SVGAGI. The CDR3 extends over 15 amino acids. Trimming at V came to 6 bases and at J to 2 bases, leaving 7 bases not matched to a gene. The CDR3 region has the DNA TGTGCCAGCAGGCCACAGGGGTGGGGCAATCAGCCCCAGCATTTT. It specifies CASRPQGWGNQPQHF.

The chain links TRBV27 to TRBJ1-1; D is perhaps TRBD1 (6 bases). V lost 6 bases to trimming and J lost 7 bases, with 15 bases between them. CDR1 MNHEY and CDR2 SMNVEV come from the germline V gene (reference sequence). The CDR3 sequence is 13 residues long. CDR3 DNA sequence: TGTGCCAGCAGAACAGGGCGTGGAGATGAAGCTTTCTTT. It is translated as CASRTGRGDEAFF.

This clone was seen only once. This chain uses TRBV9 with TRBJ2-3; maybe TRBD2 (5 bases). The CDR3 contains 16 residues. Germline values: CDR1 SGDLS, CDR2 YYNGEE. Trimming cost V 0 bases and J 0 bases, with 11 bases left between them. The CDR3, as DNA: TGTGCCAGCAGCGTAGGAGGAGGCTCTAGCACAGATACGCAGTATTTT. Protein product: CASSVGGGSSTDTQYF.